The 22 T cell receptor beta chains below were found in one sample sequenced in a study of T-cell memory formation after mild COVID-19. TCRdb ran MiXCR on the 5' RACE reads and lists one entry per CDR3 protein. The table shows about 260,000 distinct CDR3 sequences, with roughly 16% occurring only once. Sequencing was done on a sample of PBMCs or a T cell subset sorted from them (not recorded which). Every receptor here comes from a man younger than 30 who had mild COVID-19 (a few samples of this study predate the infection). Cell type and time point are not known.

The CDR3 DNA sequence: TGTGCCAGCAGCGAGACTAGTGCTGGGGAGCTGTTTTTT. This gives the protein CASSETSAGELFF. This chain joins TRBV7-9 and TRBJ2-2, with D possibly matching TRBD2 (6 bases). The CDR3 length is 13 residues. Germline V gene sequence: CDR1 SEHNR, CDR2 FQNEAQ (reference sequence). Trimming shortened V by 5 bases and J by 8 bases, and 12 bases separated the two germline ends.

This clonotype was recorded at least ten times. The chain couples TRBV5-6 to TRBJ2-3; 10 bases agree with TRBD2. The CDR3 has 15 amino acids. The trim removed 5 bases at V and 0 bases at J, leaving 3 bases unmatched. Germline lookup yields CDR1 SGHDT and CDR2 YYEEEE. Here the CDR3 reads CASRIAGGSTDTQYF. In nucleotides, the CDR3 is TGTGCCAGCAGAATAGCGGGGGGCAGCACAGATACGCAGTATTTT.

This clonotype turned up a few times. The rearrangement uses TRBV7-9 and TRBJ2-5, with TRBD2 identical over 8 bases. The CDR3 runs to 16 residues. CDR1 and CDR2 from the germline V gene are SEHNR and FQNEAQ (reference sequence). With V trimmed by 2 bases and J by 5 bases, 10 bases remained unmatched. For the CDR3, the DNA is TGTGCCAGCAGCTTATTCGTGACTAGCGTGTTGGAGACCCAGTACTTC. This translates into CASSLFVTSVLETQYF.

This clonotype was observed a few times. This sequence joins TRBV7-9 and TRBJ2-3; D is uncertain. Germline CDR1 SEHNR, CDR2 FQNEAQ (reference sequence). V was shortened by 6 bases and J by 1 base, with 11 bases between the two germline ends. CDR3 length: 14 amino acids. Here the CDR3 reads CASSIHTRTDTQYF. CDR3 DNA: TGTGCCAGCAGTATCCACACCCGCACAGATACGCAGTATTTT.

This clonotype was detected many times. This chain uses TRBV5-5 with TRBJ2-3; D possibly corresponds to TRBD2 (6 bases). CDR3 size: 15 residues. In germline, CDR1 is SGHKS, CDR2 YYEKEE (reference sequence). V lost 0 bases and J lost 4, with 12 bases in between. CDR3 in amino acids: CASSLVSGSADTQYF. CDR3 in DNA: TGTGCCAGCAGCTTGGTCAGCGGGTCCGCAGATACGCAGTATTTT. Together with reference TRBV5-5 and TRBJ2-3, the CDR3 gives the full variable domain: DAGVTQSPTHLIKTRGQQVTLRCSPISGHKSVSWYQQVLGQGPQFIFQYYEKEERGRGNFPDRFSARQFPNYSSELNVNALLLGDSALYLCASSLVSGSADTQYFGPGTRLTVL.

The V and J genes are TRBV7-3 and TRBJ2-1, with D perhaps matching TRBD2 (5 bases). The CDR3 extends over 16 amino acids. V dropped 5 bases and J dropped 3 bases, with 17 bases sitting between them. The germline CDR1 and CDR2 sequences are SGHTA and FQGTGA. CDR3 sequence (DNA): TGTGCCAGCAGCAATACTCCGGGGAGATACTACAATGAGCAGTTCTTC. This translates into CASSNTPGRYYNEQFF.

This chain connects TRBV29-1 to TRBJ2-3, with 8 bases identical to TRBD2. V dropped 2 bases and J dropped 2; count of bases not matched to a gene: 12. This CDR3 comprises 17 residues. Germline V CDR1 and CDR2: SQVTM, ANQGSEA. In DNA form, the CDR3 reads TGCAGCGTTGAATCACCCCCGGGGCGGGGGGTCACAGATACGCAGTATTTT. As protein: CSVESPPGRGVTDTQYF.

This clonotype has only a few counts. This chain connects TRBV18 to TRBJ2-3; D is perhaps TRBD1 (5 bases). V lost 4 bases and J lost 2, with 13 bases in between. Germline V gives CDR1 KGHSH, CDR2 LQKENI. The CDR3 has 15 residues. The CDR3 is CASSQRQQPTDTQYF. The DNA for the CDR3 is TGTGCCAGCTCACAGCGACAGCAACCCACAGATACGCAGTATTTT.

Only a few counts were recorded for this clonotype. The chain recombines TRBV29-1 with TRBJ2-1; D is unclear. This CDR3 region has 13 residues. Germline lookup yields CDR1 SQVTM and CDR2 ANQGSEA. V shed 3 bases and J shed 10 bases, with 16 bases lying between them. CDR3 sequence: CSVDIDVEAEQFF. The CDR3 bases are TGCAGCGTTGATATCGACGTAGAGGCCGAGCAGTTCTTC.

This clonotype came up a few times. The rearrangement joins TRBV6-6 to TRBJ2-2; D might be TRBD2 (5 bases). The CDR3 is 19 amino acids. V was shortened by 0 bases and J by 4 bases, with 21 bases between the two germline ends. The germline gives CDR1 MNHNY, CDR2 SVGAGI (reference sequence). The CDR3, as DNA: TGTGCCAGCAGTTACTCGATCCAATCCGGGCCGGGAAGCACCGGGGAGCTGTTTTTT. Translation: CASSYSIQSGPGSTGELFF.

V gene TRBV6-5 combines with J gene TRBJ1-2; weak D call: TRBD1 (6 bases). The CDR3 loop spans 15 amino acids. V lost 2 bases, J lost 3 bases, and 13 bases lay in between. The V gene's germline CDR1 is MNHEY and CDR2 SVGAGI. The CDR3 nucleotides read TGTGCCAGCAGTTACGCAGGGGACCAGGACTATGGCTACACCTTC. Translation gives CASSYAGDQDYGYTF.

This clonotype was detected only a few times. The chain joins TRBV4-1 to TRBJ2-5; D may correspond to TRBD1 or TRBD2 (7 bases each). This CDR3 region has 15 residues. Germline assignment: CDR1 MGHRA and CDR2 YSYEKL. V was clipped by 2 bases and J by 5 bases, with 15 bases between them. The DNA of the CDR3 is TGCGCCAGCAGCCAACCGAGGGGAGGGGGCGAGACCCAGTACTTC. It specifies CASSQPRGGGETQYF.

This clonotype has a count of ten or more. The gene calls are TRBV12-3 or TRBV12-4 and TRBJ1-4; D remains unclear. V was trimmed by 3 bases and J by 8 bases, leaving 10 bases between them. The CDR3 loop spans 13 amino acids. In DNA, the CDR3 is TGTGCCAGCAGTTTCAAGGACGGAGAAAAACTGTTTTTT. Translation gives CASSFKDGEKLFF.

The V and J genes are TRBV28 and TRBJ1-5; D call uncertain. V was cut by 6 bases and J by 3 bases, with 6 bases left in between. CDR3 length equals 12 residues. Germline values: CDR1 MDHEN, CDR2 SYDVKM. The CDR3 spells CASRSFNQPQHF. CDR3 bases: TGTGCCAGCAGGAGTTTCAATCAGCCCCAGCATTTT.

CDR3 in DNA: TGTGCCACCTCCATGGCAGTTTACAATGAGCAGTTCTTC. It translates to CATSMAVYNEQFF. The gene calls are TRBV24-1 and TRBJ2-1; D is unclear. The CDR3 runs to 13 residues. The V end was cut by 9 bases, the J end by 4 bases, with 12 bases between. Germline assignment: CDR1 KGHDR and CDR2 SFDVKD.

This chain joins TRBV29-1 and TRBJ1-2, with 7 bases that match TRBD1. Germline V gene data show CDR1 as SQVTM and CDR2 as ANQGSEA. V dropped 4 bases and J dropped 0; count of bases not matched to a gene: 5. This CDR3 has 14 residues. CDR3 DNA sequence: TGCAGCGTTGGGGGGGACAGCGCTAACTATGGCTACACCTTC. It encodes CSVGGDSANYGYTF.

This clonotype came up a few times. As DNA, the CDR3 is TGCAGTGCTAGTTGGGGCGGAAACTACGAGCAGTACTTC. The encoded protein is CSASWGGNYEQYF. V is TRBV20-1 and J is TRBJ2-7; D possibly corresponds to TRBD1 (5 bases). Trimming left V 3 bases short and J 3 bases short, with 12 bases between. Germline V lookup: CDR1 DFQATT, CDR2 SNEGSKA (reference sequence). There are 13 residues in the CDR3.

This clonotype appeared a few times. V usage is TRBV6-5 and J usage is TRBJ1-2; D is unclear. Between the trimmed V and J ends, which lost 0 bases and 7 bases, there was a span of 18 bases. In germline, CDR1 is MNHEY, CDR2 SVGAGI. The CDR3 loop spans 16 amino acids. As DNA, the CDR3 is TGTGCCAGCAGTTACTCGGTGCCGGGTCCTCTGCCTGGCTACACCTTC. Its protein is CASSYSVPGPLPGYTF.

The rearrangement uses TRBV27 and TRBJ2-5; no reliable D call. CDR3 length: 14 residues. CDR1 and CDR2 (germline): MNHEY, SMNVEV (reference sequence). V was shortened by 4 bases and J by 1 base, with 10 bases between the two germline ends. This chain's CDR3 is CASSYDYSQETQYF. The CDR3 DNA reads as TGTGCCAGCAGTTATGATTACAGCCAAGAGACCCAGTACTTC.

The rearrangement links TRBV5-1 to TRBJ2-7; TRBD1 agrees at 8 bases. After removal of 3 bases from V and 6 bases from J, the junction contained 5 bases not matched to a gene. The CDR3 extends over 13 amino acids. The V gene's germline CDR1 is SGHRS and CDR2 YFSETQ. CDR3 DNA sequence: TGCGCCAGCAGCTATGGACAGGGTGGCGAGCAGTACTTC. Its protein is CASSYGQGGEQYF.

This clonotype was counted ten times or more. J is TRBJ2-7 and V is TRBV6-6; 9 bases are shared with TRBD1. V shed 5 bases and J 3 bases; nucleotides not matched to a gene: 5. Germline values: CDR1 MNHNY, CDR2 SVGAGI (reference sequence). CDR3 length: 14 amino acids. The CDR3 DNA is TGTGCCAGCAGTGATCCGGGACAGGGCTACGAGCAGTACTTC. Translation: CASSDPGQGYEQYF.

This chain joins TRBV27 and TRBJ1-5; D might be TRBD1 (6 bases). V lost 2 bases and J 9 bases, leaving 14 bases between the germline ends. Germline V gene sequence: CDR1 MNHEY, CDR2 SMNVEV (reference sequence). This CDR3 region has 14 residues. The DNA of the CDR3 is TGTGCCAGCAGTTTAGGCGCAGGGGACACGCCCCAGCATTTT. Its protein product is CASSLGAGDTPQHF.